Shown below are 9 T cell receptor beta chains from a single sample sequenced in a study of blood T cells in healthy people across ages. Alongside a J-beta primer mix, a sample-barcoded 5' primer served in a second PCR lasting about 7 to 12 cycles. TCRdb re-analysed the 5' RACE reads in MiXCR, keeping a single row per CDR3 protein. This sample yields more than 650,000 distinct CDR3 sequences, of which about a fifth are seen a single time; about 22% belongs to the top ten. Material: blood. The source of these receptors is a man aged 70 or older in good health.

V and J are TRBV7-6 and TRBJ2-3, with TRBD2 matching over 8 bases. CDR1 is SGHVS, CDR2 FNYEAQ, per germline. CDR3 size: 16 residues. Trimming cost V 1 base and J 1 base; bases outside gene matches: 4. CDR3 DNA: TGTGCCAGCAGCTTAGACAGAGCGGGAGGCACAGATACGCAGTATTTT. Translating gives CASSLDRAGGTDTQYF.

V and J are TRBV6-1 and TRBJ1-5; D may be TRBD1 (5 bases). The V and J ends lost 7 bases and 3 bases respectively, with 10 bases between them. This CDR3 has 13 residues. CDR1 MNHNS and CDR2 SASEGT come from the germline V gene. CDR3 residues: CASMRDLNQPQHF. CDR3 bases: TGTGCCAGCATGAGGGACCTCAATCAGCCCCAGCATTTT.

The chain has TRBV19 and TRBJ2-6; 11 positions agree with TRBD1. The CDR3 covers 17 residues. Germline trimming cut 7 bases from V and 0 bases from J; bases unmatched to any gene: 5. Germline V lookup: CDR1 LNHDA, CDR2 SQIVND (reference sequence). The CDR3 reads CASTSGQGDSGANVLTF. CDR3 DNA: TGTGCCAGTACCTCGGGACAGGGGGACTCTGGGGCCAACGTCCTGACTTTC.

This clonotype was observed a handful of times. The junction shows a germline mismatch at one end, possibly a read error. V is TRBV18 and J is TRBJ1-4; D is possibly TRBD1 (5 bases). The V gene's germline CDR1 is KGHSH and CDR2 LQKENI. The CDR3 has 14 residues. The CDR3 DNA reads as TGTGCCGGCTCACCGGGGCAGGGTAATGAAAAACTGTTTTTT. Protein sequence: CAGSPGQGNEKLFF.

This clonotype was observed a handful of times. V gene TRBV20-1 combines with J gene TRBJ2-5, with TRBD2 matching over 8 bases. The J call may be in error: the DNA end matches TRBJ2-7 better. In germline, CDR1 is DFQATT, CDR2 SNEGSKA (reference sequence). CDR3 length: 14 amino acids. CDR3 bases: TGCAGTGCTAGTTCCGGGAGGGCCCCCTACGAGCAGTACTTC. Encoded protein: CSASSGRAPYEQYF.

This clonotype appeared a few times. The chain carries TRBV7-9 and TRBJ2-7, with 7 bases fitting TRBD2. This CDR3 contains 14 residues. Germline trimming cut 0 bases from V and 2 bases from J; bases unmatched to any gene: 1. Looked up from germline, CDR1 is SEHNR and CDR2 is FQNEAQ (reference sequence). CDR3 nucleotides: TGTGCCAGCAGCTTAGCTGGGACTACCTACGAGCAGTACTTC. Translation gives CASSLAGTTYEQYF.

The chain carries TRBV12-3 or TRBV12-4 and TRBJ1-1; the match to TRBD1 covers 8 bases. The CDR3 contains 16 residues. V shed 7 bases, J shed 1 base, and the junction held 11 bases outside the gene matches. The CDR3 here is CASTPRGQAKNTEAFF. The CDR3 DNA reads TGTGCCAGCACCCCCCGGGGACAGGCTAAGAACACTGAAGCTTTCTTT.

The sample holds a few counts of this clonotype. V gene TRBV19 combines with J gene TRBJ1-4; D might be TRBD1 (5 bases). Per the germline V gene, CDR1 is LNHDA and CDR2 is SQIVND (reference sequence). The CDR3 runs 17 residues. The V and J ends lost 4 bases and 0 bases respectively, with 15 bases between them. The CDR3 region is CASSTIKDTSTNEKLFF. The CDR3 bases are TGTGCCAGTAGTACCATAAAGGACACCTCAACTAATGAAAAACTGTTTTTT. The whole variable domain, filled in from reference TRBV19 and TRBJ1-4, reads DGGITQSPKYLFRKEGQNVTLSCEQNLNHDAMYWYRQDPGQGLRLIYYSQIVNDFQKGDIAEGYSVSREKKESFPLTVTSAQKNPTAFYLCASSTIKDTSTNEKLFFGSGTQLSVL.

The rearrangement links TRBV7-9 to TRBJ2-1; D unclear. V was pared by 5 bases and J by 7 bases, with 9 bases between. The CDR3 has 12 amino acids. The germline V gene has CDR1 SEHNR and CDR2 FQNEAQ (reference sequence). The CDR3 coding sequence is TGTGCCAGCAGCCGAATAGCTAATGAGCAGTTCTTC. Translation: CASSRIANEQFF.